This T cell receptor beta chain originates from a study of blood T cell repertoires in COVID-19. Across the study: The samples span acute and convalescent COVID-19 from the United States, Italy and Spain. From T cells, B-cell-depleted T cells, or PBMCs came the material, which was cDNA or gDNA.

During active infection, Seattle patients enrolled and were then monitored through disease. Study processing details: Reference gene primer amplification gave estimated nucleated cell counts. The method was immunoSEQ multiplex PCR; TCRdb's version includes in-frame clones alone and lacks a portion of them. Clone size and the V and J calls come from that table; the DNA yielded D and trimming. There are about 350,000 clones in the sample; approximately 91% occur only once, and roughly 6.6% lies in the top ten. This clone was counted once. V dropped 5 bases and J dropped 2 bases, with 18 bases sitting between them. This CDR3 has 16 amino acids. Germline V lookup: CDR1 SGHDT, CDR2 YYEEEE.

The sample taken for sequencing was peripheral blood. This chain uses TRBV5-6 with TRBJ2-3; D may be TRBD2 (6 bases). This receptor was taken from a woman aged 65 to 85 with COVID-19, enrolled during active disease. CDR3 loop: CASSRLDRLSTDTQYF. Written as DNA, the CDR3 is TGTGCCAGCAGTCGACTAGACCGCTTGTCCACAGATACGCAGTATTTT.